Listed below are T cell receptor beta chains from one sample, sequenced in a study of PD-1 blockade in classical Hodgkin lymphoma. Assay: immunoSEQ multiplex PCR; the TCRdb copy retains only in-frame clones and omits some. The sample holds more than 55,000 clones, 88% seen once. Source: peripheral blood mononuclear cells (PBMCs), taken before the second cycle of nivolumab. These receptors all stem from a human donor with classical Hodgkin lymphoma. Each CDR3 is given with its conserved first and last residue. The order of the fields is clone size, J gene, V gene, D gene, CDR3 protein, CDR3 DNA. The D gene is left open where the match is weak. Where a row states a size, it is once, few, many or the class of an expanded clone; other rows omit it.

size: .
J: TRBJ2-3
V: TRBV5-1
D: .
CDR3: CASRRSTDTQYF
DNA: TGCGCCAGCAGGCGGAGCACAGATACGCAGTATTTT

size: .
J: TRBJ2-1
V: TRBV5-5
D: .
CDR3: CASSLGTSNNEQFF
DNA: TGTGCCAGCAGCTTGGGGACTTCCAACAATGAGCAGTTCTTC

size: .
J: TRBJ2-7
V: TRBV19
D: TRBD1
CDR3: CASSRDRTYEQYF
DNA: TGTGCCAGTTCCAGGGACAGAACCTACGAGCAGTACTTC

size: once
J: TRBJ2-2
V: TRBV9
D: .
CDR3: CASSVAVTGELFF
DNA: TGTGCCAGCAGCGTAGCAGTCACCGGGGAGCTGTTTTTT

size: .
J: TRBJ2-1
V: TRBV19
D: TRBD1
CDR3: CASSSLPGQGLNEQFF
DNA: TGTGCCAGTAGCTCACTACCGGGACAGGGTCTTAATGAGCAGTTCTTC

size: .
J: TRBJ1-4
V: TRBV5-1
D: .
CDR3: CASSYSPFATNEKLFF
DNA: TGCGCCAGCAGCTACAGCCCTTTTGCAACTAATGAAAAACTGTTTTTT

size: .
J: TRBJ1-5
V: TRBV7-9
D: TRBD1
CDR3: CASSAQGGAGNQPQHF
DNA: TGTGCCAGCAGCGCGCAAGGGGGCGCGGGCAATCAGCCCCAGCATTTT

size: .
J: TRBJ2-7
V: TRBV5-5
D: .
CDR3: CASSLRGSYEQYF
DNA: TGTGCCAGCAGCTTGCGGGGCTCTTACGAGCAGTACTTC

size: .
J: TRBJ2-7
V: TRBV29-1
D: .
CDR3: CSAAEQGYEQYF
DNA: TGCAGCGCTGCTGAACAGGGCTACGAGCAGTACTTC

size: .
J: TRBJ1-1
V: TRBV29-1
D: TRBD1
CDR3: CSVARDRSTEAFF
DNA: TGCAGCGTGGCTAGGGACAGATCAACTGAAGCTTTCTTT

size: .
J: TRBJ2-7
V: TRBV5-1
D: .
CDR3: CASIETGRFSYEQYF
DNA: TGCGCCAGCATCGAAACAGGTAGATTCTCCTACGAGCAGTACTTC

size: .
J: TRBJ1-3
V: TRBV6-6
D: .
CDR3: CASRQGDLGGNTIYF
DNA: TGTGCCAGCAGACAGGGAGATCTGGGCGGAAACACCATATATTTT

size: .
J: TRBJ2-3
V: TRBV28
D: .
CDR3: CASSSLRPHSTQYF
DNA: TGTGCCAGCAGTTCACTGCGGCCCCATTCGACGCAGTATTTT

size: few
J: TRBJ2-3
V: TRBV6-6
D: .
CDR3: CASSSTDRTDTQYF
DNA: TGTGCCAGCAGTTCCACCGATAGAACAGATACGCAGTATTTT

size: .
J: TRBJ1-1
V: TRBV7-2
D: .
CDR3: CASSLQRDTEAFF
DNA: TGTGCCAGCAGCTTACAGCGGGACACTGAAGCTTTCTTT